The 14 T cell receptor beta chains below come from one sample, sequenced in a study of lymphopenia after photon versus proton radiotherapy. Here immunoSEQ multiplex PCR was the method, and the copy in TCRdb shows in-frame clones only, minus some. This table holds 37,000 or so clones, more than 70% found once. The sample here was peripheral blood, taken from a patient treated with proton-based radiotherapy. These receptors were collected from a woman in her sixties or seventies with pancreatic cancer. Some clones in this sample may be carry-over from other donors' samples.

V gene TRBV10-3 combines with J gene TRBJ2-7; D uncertain. Trimming removed 2 bases from V and 0 bases from J, with 11 bases in between. The CDR3 spans 15 residues. CDR1 is ENHRY and CDR2 is SYGVKD in the germline V gene. This chain's CDR3 is CAISEGLWSSYEQYF. CDR3 bases: TGTGCCATCAGTGAGGGTCTTTGGAGCTCCTACGAGCAGTACTTC.

The gene calls are TRBV30 and TRBJ1-1; D not resolved. CDR3 length equals 13 residues. Looked up from germline, CDR1 is GTSNPN and CDR2 is SVGIG (reference sequence). V was shortened by 1 base and J by 1 base, with 7 bases between the two germline ends. The CDR3 DNA reads as TGTGCCTGGAGTGCAGCAGGGAACACTGAAGCTTTCTTT. Its protein is CAWSAAGNTEAFF.

The chain carries TRBV5-1 and TRBJ2-3, with 7 bases matching TRBD1. CDR3 size: 15 residues. CDR1 is SGHRS and CDR2 is YFSETQ in the germline V gene. Trimming cost V 2 bases and J 4 bases; bases outside gene matches: 7. The CDR3 DNA is TGCGCCAGCAGCTTAGGGGGCGCGAGGTCAGATACGCAGTATTTT. Protein product: CASSLGGARSDTQYF.

This clone turned up a few times. The chain uses TRBV19 and TRBJ1-5; D is perhaps TRBD1 (6 bases). V lost 0 bases to trimming and J lost 1 base, with 16 bases between them. The CDR3 has 18 residues. The germline V gene has CDR1 LNHDA and CDR2 SQIVND (reference sequence). CDR3 in amino acids: CASSIDPRGHRSNQPQHF. The CDR3 DNA reads TGTGCCAGTAGTATAGATCCCCGGGGGCATCGAAGCAATCAGCCCCAGCATTTT. The full variable domain, its missing parts supplied by reference TRBV19 and TRBJ1-5, is DGGITQSPKYLFRKEGQNVTLSCEQNLNHDAMYWYRQDPGQGLRLIYYSQIVNDFQKGDIAEGYSVSREKKESFPLTVTSAQKNPTAFYLCASSIDPRGHRSNQPQHFGDGTRLSIL.

The chain combines TRBV5-8 with TRBJ1-1; tentatively, D is TRBD1 (5 bases). CDR1 and CDR2 (germline): SGHTS, YDEGEE. The CDR3 loop spans 12 amino acids. V was trimmed by 1 base and J by 6 bases, leaving 7 bases between them. CDR3 nucleotide sequence: TGTGCCAGCAGCTTGCAGGGAGCTGAAGCTTTCTTT. It is translated as CASSLQGAEAFF.

The CDR3 DNA reads as TGCGCCAGCAGTGAAGAACAGGGGGTCACTGAAGCTTTCTTT. Translation gives CASSEEQGVTEAFF. This chain links TRBV10-1 with TRBJ1-1; 8 nucleotides line up with TRBD1. Germline V gene data show CDR1 as WNHNN and CDR2 as SYGVQD (reference sequence). CDR3 length: 14 residues. The V gene end was trimmed by 3 bases and the J gene end by 4 bases; junction bases not matched to a gene: 4.

In the case of this clone: An end of the junction differs from the germline gene, which may be a read error. The chain recombines TRBV27 with TRBJ2-5; D may correspond to TRBD1 or TRBD2 (5 bases each). Per the germline V gene, CDR1 is MNHEY and CDR2 is SMNVEV (reference sequence). The length of the CDR3 is 18 residues. DNA for the CDR3: TGTGCCAGCAGGCCCGTATTCGGTACCGGGACGAAAAAAGAGGCCCAGTACTTC. It is translated as CASRPVFGTGTKKEAQYF.

The chain has TRBV28 and TRBJ2-1; 7 bases fit TRBD2. This CDR3 is 13 amino acids long. J was trimmed by 9 bases and V by 8 bases; bases with no gene match: 10. CDR1 and CDR2 from the germline V gene are MDHEN and SYDVKM. The CDR3 region is CASGEGVMSEQFF. CDR3 coding DNA: TGTGCCAGCGGGGAGGGAGTAATGAGTGAGCAGTTCTTC.

This chain links TRBV19 with TRBJ1-5; no definite D call. There are 13 residues in the CDR3. CDR1 LNHDA and CDR2 SQIVND come from the germline V gene (reference sequence). V lost 1 base, J lost 5 bases, and 6 bases lay in between. The CDR3 is CASSIAEDQPQHF. The CDR3, as DNA: TGTGCCAGTAGTATAGCGGAGGATCAGCCCCAGCATTTT.

The chain uses TRBV28 and TRBJ1-4; D call uncertain. The V gene lost 6 bases and the J gene lost 1 base, with 15 bases spanning the gap. The CDR3 totals 16 residues. Germline V CDR1 and CDR2: MDHEN, SYDVKM. This CDR3 is CASSSPLRGTNEKLFF. The CDR3, as DNA: TGTGCCAGCAGCTCCCCTTTGCGGGGAACTAATGAAAAACTGTTTTTT.

This clone is medium-sized (0.01 to 0.1%) in the sample. This chain uses TRBV2 with TRBJ1-1; D perhaps matches TRBD1 (6 bases). The CDR3 is 12 residues long. CDR1 is SNHLY, CDR2 FYNNEI, per germline. V lost 9 bases to trimming and J lost 2 bases, with 10 bases between them. The CDR3 DNA follows: TGTGCCAGTAAGGGACACAACACTGAAGCTTTCTTT. Amino acids: CASKGHNTEAFF.

The count of this clone is one. The J gene is TRBJ2-3, the V gene TRBV30; D gene ambiguous. Germline V lookup: CDR1 GTSNPN, CDR2 SVGIG (reference sequence). Deletions cut 2 bases from V and 10 bases from J, with 13 bases between. The CDR3 is 12 residues long. DNA of the CDR3: TGTGCCTGGAGTACCTTTCGCCGGTCGCAGTATTTT. Translation: CAWSTFRRSQYF.

Only a few counts were recorded for this clone. The chain couples TRBV10-3 to TRBJ2-3, with TRBD2 matching over 16 bases. The CDR3 runs to 15 residues. CDR1 is ENHRY, CDR2 SYGVKD, per germline. V lost 6 bases and J lost 6; bases outside the gene matches: 3. The DNA of the CDR3 is TGTGCCATCAGCCAGGGACTAGCGGGAGGGGATACGCAGTATTTT. This translates into CAISQGLAGGDTQYF.

V and J are TRBV10-1 and TRBJ2-4; a weak D match, TRBD1 (5 bases). This CDR3 has 14 amino acids. In germline, CDR1 is WNHNN, CDR2 SYGVQD (reference sequence). V was cut by 5 bases and J by 1 base, with 9 bases left in between. The CDR3 protein is CASSPGWAKNIQYF. The DNA of the CDR3 is TGCGCCAGCAGTCCAGGGTGGGCCAAAAACATTCAGTACTTC.